The source of this TCR beta chain is a study of beta chain features in type 1 diabetes. Notes on the study in general: Naive, central memory and regulatory TCRB repertoires appeared more similar among patients than healthy donors. Type 1 diabetes patients showed a moderate but significant shortening of TCRB CDR3s in all four CD4+ subsets. In these data, an HLA type influence on TCRB rearrangement remained unresolved.

Expressed TCRB transcripts were sequenced because the entire RNA isolate underwent reverse transcription. Some clones are missing from TCRdb's copy, which holds only in-frame ones; the method was immunoSEQ multiplex PCR. The sample gives approximately 150,000 clones, less than 11% of which show up once; about 1.3% is in the top ten. Germline V CDR1 and CDR2: ENHRY, SYGVKD. The CDR3 length is 16 residues. Trimming cost V 6 bases and J 1 base; bases outside gene matches: 6. This clone was detected a few times. The antigen is unknown. Via the markers CD45RO/CCR7/CD25/CD127/CD95/CD27, stem cell-like memory, regulatory, central memory and naive CD4+ cells were sorted.

This receptor was obtained from a man aged 18 to 29 in good health. The chain combines TRBV10-3 with TRBJ2-3, with 11 nucleotides matching TRBD1. Sequenced sample: naive CD4+ T cells from blood. The CDR3 DNA reads as TGTGCCATCAGACCTTCGGACAGGGGGCGCACAGATACGCAGTATTTT. This encodes CAIRPSDRGRTDTQYF.